The present entry profiles one T cell receptor beta chain with its context. In germline, CDR1 is SGHTA, CDR2 FQGNSA. The CDR3 sequence is 14 residues long. Losses at the gene ends were 5 bases for V and 7 bases for J; bases not matched to a gene: 6. These data belong to a study of beta chain features in type 1 diabetes. The authors reverse transcribed all of the isolated RNA, so sequencing captured expressed TCRB transcripts. Generated by immunoSEQ multiplex PCR, the TCRdb table keeps only in-frame clones and is missing some. The sample lists 850,000 to 900,000 clones, 15% to 20% seen once, with 0.02% to 0.03% in the top ten.

The chain links TRBV7-2 to TRBJ2-5, with 11 bases fitting TRBD1. The specimen was naive CD4+ T cells from blood. This receptor was obtained from a woman aged 18-29 years in good health. The CDR3 nucleotides are TGTGCCAGCAGCCTTGGACAGGGGGCGAGGACCCAGTACTTC. Protein sequence: CASSLGQGARTQYF.